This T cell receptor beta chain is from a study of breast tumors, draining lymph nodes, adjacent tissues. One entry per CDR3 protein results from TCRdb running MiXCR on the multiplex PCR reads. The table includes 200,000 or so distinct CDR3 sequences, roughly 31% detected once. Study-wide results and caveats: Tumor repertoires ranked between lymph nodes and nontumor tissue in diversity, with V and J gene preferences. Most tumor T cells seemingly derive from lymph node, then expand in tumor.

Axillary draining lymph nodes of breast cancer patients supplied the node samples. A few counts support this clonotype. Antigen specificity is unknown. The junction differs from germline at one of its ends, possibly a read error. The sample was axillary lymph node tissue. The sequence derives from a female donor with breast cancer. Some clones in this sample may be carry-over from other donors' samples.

The CDR3 reads CASSHSTGAGNTIYF. In DNA form, the CDR3 reads TGTGCCAGCAGTCACTCGACAGGGGCTGGAAACACCATATATTTT. The gene calls are TRBV6-5 and TRBJ1-3; 8 nucleotides align to TRBD1. This CDR3 comprises 15 residues. Per germline, CDR1 MNHEY and CDR2 SVGAGI.